This T cell receptor (beta chain) was recorded in a study of cytomegalovirus exposure and HLA in healthy donors (TCRdb year 2017). Background for the entire study: According to an earlier analysis of several hundred of the donors, 150 million to 200 million T cells yielded 117 million unique TCR beta sequences and approximately 280 Gb of sequence data. The later analysis used no new phenotypic data to find candidate immune exposures, relying instead on TCR beta sequences and their occurrence across donors. An early release covering more than 500 HLA-typed donors comprised approximately 290 gigabases of sequencing data and approximately 80 million unique TCR sequences. The study used immunosequencing to profile the T cell repertoires of approximately 640 subjects and linked those repertoires to cytomegalovirus serostatus. Along with the approximately 650-subject first cohort, a separate validation cohort of around 110 different subjects was used. The number of donors typed differed by locus, with roughly 629-640 for A, B, C, DRB1 and DQB1, more than 500 for DQA1, some 570 for DPA1, and over 400 for DPB1. The study combined high-throughput TCR immunosequencing, statistical association of individual TCRs with disease status, and machine learning to predict cytomegalovirus infection status. A later analysis re-examined previously published TCR beta repertoires from just over 650 donors and added high-resolution HLA genotyping to investigate patterns of TCR occurrence. The genetic ancestry cluster associated with self-reported Caucasian donors included over 65% of the 398 genotyped donors. Across about 380 genotyped donors of the cohort, an average of roughly 250,000 unique TCR beta nucleotide sequences per donor were sequenced, and 15% to 20% of those sequences were non-productive. Every repertoire in the discovery cohort had been generated on one and the same sequencing platform. Roughly 5 DR-DQ haplotypes were handled as single units for association and clustering, since linkage in the cohort was strong. In an earlier analysis of a few hundred of the donors, high-throughput TCR beta sequencing was used to judge whether each TCR beta V gene segment behaved as functional or pseudogenic. The aim of the study was to test whether cataloging public T cell receptors could identify signatures of past pathogen exposure. A later genetic analysis took genome-wide SNP genotypes for about three fifths of the 666 donors and used that subset as a discovery cohort. Donor age, sex, ethnicity and CMV serostatus were collected together with the repertoire data. Both class I and class II loci were covered by HLA typing, at four-digit resolution. Summary of the overall study and its limitations: The study listed 164 TCR beta chains as associated with cytomegalovirus. In this cohort, only TCR beta chains were sequenced, and detectable features were limited by the absence of alpha or paired-chain data. Most CMV-associated TCR beta chains appeared to be HLA-restricted in a later analysis, and the HLA associations seemed to be driven largely by CMV exposure. In a later genetic analysis, a missense DCLRE1C variant was associated with V-gene and J-gene trimming of TCR beta chains, and the association was replicated in an independent cohort. A later genetic analysis reported fewer N-insertions in productive TCRs among donors in an Asian-associated ancestry cluster than the roughly 650-donor mean. In a later analysis, the rate of TCR association differed among HLA loci, with DRB1 alleles having the most associated TCRs and HLA-C alleles having the fewest. Specific HLA alleles were associated with around 18,000 TCR beta sequences at a false discovery rate of 0.05 in a later analysis. Cytomegalovirus status was reported to be diagnosed by the classifier with high specificity and sensitivity in both the original and validation cohorts. A few of the identified cytomegalovirus-associated TCR beta chains were confirmed in vitro to be specific for cytomegalovirus antigens. Strong co-occurrence of HLA alleles, especially DR and DQ, made assigning TCR associations to individual alleles difficult. HLA typing was unavailable for some donors at each locus, so association tests used only the typed subset. Sequencing depth was assumed to be roughly uniform across donors in the presence/absence analyses, though that assumption may not hold. According to a later analysis, parvovirus B19, influenza, CMV and Epstein-Barr virus appeared linked to several top co-occurrence clusters. In a later analysis, HLA-associated TCR beta chains were found to be more clonally expanded and to have lower generation probabilities than equally common non-associated chains. A further reported finding was that TCR beta sequences accurately predicted the HLA-A and HLA-B alleles for most subjects in the first cohort. A cluster of highly shared sequence variants was judged likely to represent a technical artifact of the sequencing pipeline. Because the 87-base-pair reads could not distinguish some IMGT-functional V segments, including TRBV6-2 and TRBV6-3, those segments were excluded. Seventeen rarely observed V segments, including chromosome 9 orphons, were excluded from the earlier analysis of about 500 of the donors because counts were too low. Most TCR sequences were observed very rarely across donors, whereas some public TCRs were present in many individuals. The authors suggested that the approach could potentially be extended to other disease states and immunological phenotypes. Correlated functional status among segregating V segments might reflect linkage disequilibrium, but an unknown experimental factor could not be ruled out. In an earlier analysis of several hundred of the donors, most TCR beta V segments were observed in productive rearrangements about 87% or about 30% of the time, broadly matching IMGT annotations. The only immune exposure information available for the cohort was CMV serostatus.

Libraries were prepared through the immunoSEQ multiplex PCR assay. For the multiplex PCR, a mixture combining 60 forward primers for TCR Vbeta segments and 13 reverse primers for TCR Jbeta segments was used. Amplification of the CDR3 region of rearranged TCR beta genes was performed with a multiplex PCR assay on genomic DNA. The Illumina HiSeq System was used to sequence the amplified TCR beta libraries as 87-base-pair reads. Per the original workflow: Across the 600 to 700 repertoires, a later analysis counted 78 million or so unique TCR beta chains, around 10 million of which were shared by at least two donors. To remove PCR and sequencing errors, raw reads were error-corrected and collapsed into unique sequences using a nearest-neighbor algorithm that merged closely related sequences. To assign V, D and J gene segments, CDR3 sequences were aligned to IMGT reference sequences. For a sequence to be retained, a match of at least six nucleotides to both a V gene segment and a J gene segment was required. A rearrangement was called productive if the CDR3 had no stop codons and remained in frame with V and J, and every other rearrangement was called non-productive. Following IMGT convention, CDR3 was defined as the stretch from the second conserved V-encoded cysteine to the conserved J-encoded phenylalanine. In an earlier analysis of 550 to 650 of the donors, sequences lacking an unambiguous match to a single V gene segment were excluded. In an earlier analysis of some 590 of the donors, a V segment was called functional when productive rearrangements were above 56.7%, and segregating when the standard deviation between donors exceeded 5%. A statistical classification framework was built to diagnose cytomegalovirus status from the catalog of TCR beta chain sequences. V and J gene assignment, in a later analysis, came from comparing TCR nucleotide sequences with IMGT/GENE-DB human TR gene sequences. Using the TCRdist pipeline, a later analysis assigned CDR3 sequences along with most-parsimonious VDJ recombination scenarios. In a later analysis, every TCR beta chain was defined by the combination of its CDR3 amino acid sequence and its V-gene family, and reads without a unique V-gene family were dropped. To address suspected cross-contamination and a sequencing artifact, a later analysis removed roughly 580 highly shared, low-generation-probability nucleotide sequences. For each public chain, a later analysis derived a clonal expansion index from normalized ranks of inferred template counts within each repertoire. Generation probabilities in a later analysis came from a VDJ recombination model fitted to out-of-frame rearrangements, and those results were checked against IGoR. A later analysis scored TCR-TCR, TCR-HLA and TCR-CMV co-occurrence with hypergeometric tests, applying a repertoire-size bias correction to TCR pairs. In a later analysis, false discovery rates were estimated by permuting HLA or CMV assignments 20 times. In a later analysis, co-occurring TCRs were grouped with DBSCAN, and TCRdist sequence similarity was added when clustering was performed within HLA-allele-positive subsets. Repertoires with fewer than 30,000 or more than 120,000 public chains, plus five repertoires with anomalous nucleotide sharing, were excluded from co-occurrence clustering. Imported from immuneACCESS, the table was reduced by TCRdb to in-frame sequences with V and J called. These copies leave out some clones; in studies compared against another copy, an unresolved V gene accounts for under half, and the cause of the remainder is not known. For V, J and clone size, that table is used; D and trimming come from the DNA. This sample has 85,000 to 130,000 clones in its table, and 60% to 80% of those were observed once. The ten largest make up 5% to 6.5% of the sample.

The cohort consisted of 670 or so healthy bone marrow donors. At the time of sampling, every cohort member was nominally healthy, though immune exposures that went unrecorded were likely present. The donor was CMV seropositive and belonged to the group of 250 to 350 seropositive cohort members. Every donor gave a peripheral blood sample, and the peripheral blood mononuclear cells from that sample were used for TCR beta sequencing. Genomic DNA was extracted from the blood cell samples with the Qiagen DNeasy Blood Extraction Kit. The CDR3 sequence holds 13 residues, the cysteine and phenylalanine included. Just CDR3 DNA is preserved here, 39 bases in frame from base 1. According to the germline V gene (reference sequence), CDR1 reads MNHEY and CDR2 reads SMNVEV. V was cut back by 4 bases and J by 2 bases, leaving a gap of 7 bases between them. About this clone: It lacks a known antigen. Qualities for individual bases were not recorded, and no much larger clone is one base off.

Sequences were obtained from PBMCs. This sequence originates from a man aged 60 to 69 in good health and CMV-seropositive. The chain is encoded by TRBV27 joined to TRBJ2-3, with the D gene not confidently named. In nucleotide form, the sequence is TGTGCCAGCAGTTCTCTTTCCACAGATACGCAGTATTTT. The resulting protein is CASSSLSTDTQYF.